A selection of T cell receptor beta chains follows, all from one sample in a study of T-cell reconstitution after alpha-beta-depleted transplantation in children. TCRdb reanalysed the PCR reads using MiXCR and keeps one entry per CDR3 protein. The data contain around 80,000 distinct CDR3 sequences, roughly 18% of them singletons. The sequencing here drew on PBMCs, mostly from graft donor cells, taken 360 days after TCRalphabeta/CD19-depleted stem cell transplant. These receptors were taken from a male patient aged 2-10 years who had a stem cell transplant for acute lymphoblastic leukemia, so the T cells may come from the graft donor. Both conserved end residues are part of each CDR3. Each record gives: D gene, clone size, J gene, V gene, CDR3 protein, CDR3 DNA. A D gene is named only where the DNA matches it firmly. Clone size is given for some rows only: seen once, a few or many times, or a class if the clone is expanded.

>TRBD2|NA|TRBJ2-7|TRBV12-3/TRBV12-4
CASRVSGRDYEQYF
TGTGCCAGCAGGGTTAGCGGGAGGGACTACGAGCAGTACTTC
>NA|NA|TRBJ2-1|TRBV19
CASSIDGDMVSEQFF
TGTGCCAGTAGTATAGATGGAGATATGGTCAGTGAGCAGTTCTTC
>NA|few|TRBJ1-2|TRBV10-3
CAISESSNGYTF
TGTGCCATCAGTGAGTCCAGTAATGGCTACACCTTC
>NA|many|TRBJ2-7|TRBV10-2
CASRRGLSYEQYF
TGCGCCAGCAGGCGGGGCCTCTCCTACGAGCAGTACTTC
>NA|few|TRBJ2-6|TRBV27
CASSFSPSGVGANVLTF
TGTGCCAGCAGTTTCTCTCCCTCAGGGGTAGGGGCCAACGTCCTGACTTTC
>NA|NA|TRBJ1-2|TRBV28
CASSTPGDYYGYTF
TGTGCCAGCAGTACCCCAGGGGATTATTATGGCTACACCTTC
>TRBD1|few|TRBJ2-7|TRBV28
CASSPGTGTYEQYF
TGTGCCAGCAGTCCCGGGACAGGGACCTACGAGCAGTACTTC
>TRBD2|NA|TRBJ2-7|TRBV18
CASSPRFAGGHSYEQYF
TGTGCCAGCTCACCACGGTTTGCGGGAGGACATTCCTACGAGCAGTACTTC
>NA|few|TRBJ2-1|TRBV7-2
CASSPFSSSSYNEQFF
TGTGCCAGCAGCCCCTTTTCTAGTAGCTCCTACAATGAGCAGTTCTTC
>NA|few|TRBJ1-1|TRBV12-3/TRBV12-4
CASSRGLNTEAFF
TGTGCCAGCAGTAGAGGACTGAACACTGAAGCTTTCTTT
>TRBD2|NA|TRBJ2-1|TRBV24-1
CATSDHKTSGKEQFF
TGTGCCACCAGTGATCACAAGACTAGCGGGAAGGAGCAGTTCTTC
>NA|few|TRBJ1-1|TRBV11-2
CASSLGLMNTEAFF
TGTGCCAGCAGCTTAGGACTAATGAACACTGAAGCTTTCTTT
>TRBD2|NA|TRBJ2-1|TRBV2
CASSTKREGRQQFF
TGTGCCAGCAGTACCAAGCGGGAGGGCCGGCAGCAGTTCTTC
>NA|NA|TRBJ2-1|TRBV5-1
CASSSHTAYEQFF
TGCGCCAGCAGCTCACATACTGCGTATGAGCAGTTCTTC
>NA|few|TRBJ2-5|TRBV11-2
CASSLPMGETQYF
TGTGCCAGCAGCTTACCGATGGGGGAGACCCAGTACTTC
>NA|NA|TRBJ2-4|TRBV20-1
CSASGNAKNIQYF
TGCAGTGCTAGCGGGAACGCCAAAAACATTCAGTACTTC
>NA|few|TRBJ2-1|TRBV7-9
CASIPSGPYNEQFF
TGTGCCAGCATCCCATCGGGACCGTACAATGAGCAGTTCTTC
>TRBD2|NA|TRBJ2-1|TRBV20-1
CSASDGTIPSYNEQFF
TGCAGTGCTAGTGATGGGACTATCCCCTCCTACAATGAGCAGTTCTTC
>NA|few|TRBJ2-5|TRBV28
CASSLISGYQETQYF
TGTGCCAGCAGTTTAATATCGGGGTACCAAGAGACCCAGTACTTC
>TRBD2|many|TRBJ2-1|TRBV27
CASSLRTPGLADNEQFF
TGTGCCAGCAGTCTTCGAACCCCGGGACTAGCGGACAATGAGCAGTTCTTC
>NA|NA|TRBJ2-7|TRBV13
CASSSTETGRPPYEQYF
TGTGCCAGCAGCTCTACGGAGACAGGGAGGCCTCCTTACGAGCAGTACTTC
>NA|many|TRBJ1-2|TRBV3-1
CASSPRREGGGYTF
TGTGCCAGCAGCCCCCGAAGGGAAGGCGGTGGCTACACCTTC
>NA|NA|TRBJ2-7|TRBV5-1
CASSLVGQSYEQYF
TGCGCCAGCAGCTTGGTAGGACAGAGCTACGAGCAGTACTTC
>TRBD2|few|TRBJ2-1|TRBV11-2
CASSYLAGSYNEQFF
TGTGCCAGCAGCTACCTAGCGGGAAGTTACAATGAGCAGTTCTTC
>NA|few|TRBJ2-1|TRBV10-3
CAIRLDGYNEQFF
TGTGCCATCAGACTCGACGGGTACAATGAGCAGTTCTTC
>NA|NA|TRBJ2-3|TRBV12-3/TRBV12-4
CASSTETRTDTQYF
TGTGCCAGCAGCACGGAGACCCGCACAGATACGCAGTATTTT
>NA|few|TRBJ2-7|TRBV7-2
CASSLGHTEVKQYF
TGTGCCAGCAGCTTGGGACACACGGAGGTTAAGCAGTACTTC
>NA|few|TRBJ1-2|TRBV5-1
CASRASYGYTF
TGCGCCAGCAGGGCGAGCTATGGCTACACCTTC
>TRBD2|NA|TRBJ2-7|TRBV29-1
CSARTSGRRGEQYF
TGTAGCGCTAGGACTAGCGGTCGGAGGGGGGAGCAGTACTTC
>TRBD2|NA|TRBJ2-1|TRBV30
CAWDGLADNEQFF
TGTGCCTGGGATGGGCTAGCGGATAATGAGCAGTTCTTC
>TRBD1|NA|TRBJ2-7|TRBV7-9
CASSLVRDRGDYEQYF
TGTGCCAGCAGCTTGGTCCGGGACAGGGGCGACTACGAGCAGTACTTC
>TRBD2|NA|TRBJ2-1|TRBV12-3/TRBV12-4
CASSLVRLAGVLYNEQFF
TGTGCCAGCAGTTTAGTCCGACTAGCGGGAGTTTTGTACAATGAGCAGTTCTTC
>NA|many|TRBJ2-4|TRBV7-8
CASSLGVRPQNIQYF
TGTGCCAGCAGCTTAGGAGTAAGACCTCAAAACATTCAGTACTTC
>NA|many|TRBJ2-1|TRBV7-9
CASSFSPEQFF
TGTGCCAGCAGCTTTTCCCCTGAGCAGTTCTTC
>TRBD1|NA|TRBJ2-5|TRBV12-3/TRBV12-4
CASSLGPGQGRETQYF
TGTGCCAGCAGTTTAGGTCCGGGACAGGGAAGAGAGACCCAGTACTTC
>NA|NA|TRBJ2-7|TRBV12-3/TRBV12-4
CASSLKGRHPYEQYF
TGTGCCAGCAGTTTAAAAGGGCGGCATCCCTACGAGCAGTACTTC
>TRBD2|NA|TRBJ2-1|TRBV3-1
CASSLAGGPNEQFF
TGTGCCAGCAGCCTAGCGGGAGGGCCCAATGAGCAGTTCTTC
>NA|NA|TRBJ2-5|TRBV2
CASRGHRAEETQYF
TGTGCCAGCAGAGGTCACAGGGCGGAAGAGACCCAGTACTTC
>TRBD1|NA|TRBJ2-7|TRBV25-1
CASRGQGSGEQYF
TGTGCCAGCAGAGGACAGGGGTCGGGAGAGCAGTACTTC
>TRBD1|NA|TRBJ1-6|TRBV6-4
CASRAGTGVSPLHF
TGTGCCAGCAGGGCCGGGACAGGGGTATCACCCCTCCACTTT
>TRBD1|few|TRBJ2-7|TRBV15
CATSGTGWSYEQYF
TGTGCCACCAGCGGGACAGGTTGGAGCTACGAGCAGTACTTC
>NA|NA|TRBJ1-1|TRBV7-9
CASSPRRGVDFNTEAFF
TGTGCCAGCAGCCCCCGTCGGGGGGTGGACTTTAACACTGAAGCTTTCTTT
>NA|many|TRBJ2-7|TRBV12-3/TRBV12-4
CASSSTRRGAYEQYF
TGTGCCAGCAGTTCCACACGCAGGGGCGCCTACGAGCAGTACTTC
>NA|medium-sized|TRBJ2-3|TRBV12-3/TRBV12-4
CASSPLDTQYF
TGTGCCAGCAGCCCCCTAGATACGCAGTATTTT
>NA|NA|TRBJ2-1|TRBV6-5
CASSYIGRRYEQFF
TGTGCCAGCAGTTATATCGGAAGGCGTTACGAGCAGTTCTTC
>TRBD1|NA|TRBJ2-5|TRBV11-2
CASSLVGGGETQYF
TGTGCCAGCAGCTTAGTAGGGGGCGGGGAGACCCAGTACTTC
>TRBD2|NA|TRBJ2-5|TRBV4-1
CASSQGTSARGIGETQYF
TGCGCCAGCAGCCAAGGGACTAGCGCGAGGGGGATAGGAGAGACCCAGTACTTC
>NA|few|TRBJ2-4|TRBV7-8
CASSLGGNIQYF
TGTGCCAGCAGCTTAGGGGGAAACATTCAGTACTTC
>NA|few|TRBJ1-6|TRBV7-6
CASSFRGRGPNSPLHF
TGTGCCAGCAGCTTTAGAGGGAGGGGACCTAATTCACCCCTCCACTTT
>NA|few|TRBJ2-4|TRBV5-1
CASSSGLLLAKNIQYF
TGCGCCAGCAGCTCGGGACTCCTGCTAGCCAAAAACATTCAGTACTTC